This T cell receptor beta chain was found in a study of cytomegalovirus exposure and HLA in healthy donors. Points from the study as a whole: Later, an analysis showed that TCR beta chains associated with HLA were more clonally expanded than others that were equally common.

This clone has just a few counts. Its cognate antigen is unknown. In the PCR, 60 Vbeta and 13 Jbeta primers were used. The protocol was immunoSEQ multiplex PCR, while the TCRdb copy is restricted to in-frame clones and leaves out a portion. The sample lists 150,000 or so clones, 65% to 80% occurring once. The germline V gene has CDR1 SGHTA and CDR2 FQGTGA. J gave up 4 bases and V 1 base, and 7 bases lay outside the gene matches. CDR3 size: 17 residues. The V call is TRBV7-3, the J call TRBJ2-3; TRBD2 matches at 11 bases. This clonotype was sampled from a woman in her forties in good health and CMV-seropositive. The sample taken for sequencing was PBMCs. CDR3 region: CASSLSSSGGVADTQYF. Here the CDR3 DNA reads TGTGCCAGCAGCTTAAGTAGTAGCGGGGGGGTAGCAGATACGCAGTATTTT.